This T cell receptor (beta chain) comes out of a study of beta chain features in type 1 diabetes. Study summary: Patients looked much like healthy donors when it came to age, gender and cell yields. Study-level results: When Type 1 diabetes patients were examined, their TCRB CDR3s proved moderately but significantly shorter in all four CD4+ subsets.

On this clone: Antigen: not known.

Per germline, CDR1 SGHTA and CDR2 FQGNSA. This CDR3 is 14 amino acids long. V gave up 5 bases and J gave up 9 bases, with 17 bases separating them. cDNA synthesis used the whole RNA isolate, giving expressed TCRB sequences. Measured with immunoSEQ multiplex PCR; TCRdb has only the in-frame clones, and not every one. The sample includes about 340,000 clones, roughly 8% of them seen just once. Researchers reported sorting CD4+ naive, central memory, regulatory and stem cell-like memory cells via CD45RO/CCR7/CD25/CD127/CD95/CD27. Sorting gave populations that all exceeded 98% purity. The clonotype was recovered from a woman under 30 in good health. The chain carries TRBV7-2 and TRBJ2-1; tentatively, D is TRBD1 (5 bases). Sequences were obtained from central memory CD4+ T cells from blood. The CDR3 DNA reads TGTGCCAGCAGCCAGCAGGGATTGTCGGCTGAGCAGTTCTTC. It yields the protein CASSQQGLSAEQFF.